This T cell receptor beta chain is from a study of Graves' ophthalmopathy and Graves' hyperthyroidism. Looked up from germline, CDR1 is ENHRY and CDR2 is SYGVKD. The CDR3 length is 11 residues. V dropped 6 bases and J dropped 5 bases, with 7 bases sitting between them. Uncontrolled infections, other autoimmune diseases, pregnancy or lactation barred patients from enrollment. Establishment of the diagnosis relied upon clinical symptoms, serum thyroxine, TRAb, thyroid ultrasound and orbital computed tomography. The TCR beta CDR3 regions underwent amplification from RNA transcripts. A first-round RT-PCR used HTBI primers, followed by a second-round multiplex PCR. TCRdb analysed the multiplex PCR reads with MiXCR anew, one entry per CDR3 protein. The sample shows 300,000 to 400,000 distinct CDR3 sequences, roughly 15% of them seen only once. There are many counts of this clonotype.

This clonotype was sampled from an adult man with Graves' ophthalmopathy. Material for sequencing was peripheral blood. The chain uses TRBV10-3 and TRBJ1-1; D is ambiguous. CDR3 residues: CAIRDGTEAFF. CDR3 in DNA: TGTGCCATCAGGGATGGAACTGAAGCTTTCTTT.